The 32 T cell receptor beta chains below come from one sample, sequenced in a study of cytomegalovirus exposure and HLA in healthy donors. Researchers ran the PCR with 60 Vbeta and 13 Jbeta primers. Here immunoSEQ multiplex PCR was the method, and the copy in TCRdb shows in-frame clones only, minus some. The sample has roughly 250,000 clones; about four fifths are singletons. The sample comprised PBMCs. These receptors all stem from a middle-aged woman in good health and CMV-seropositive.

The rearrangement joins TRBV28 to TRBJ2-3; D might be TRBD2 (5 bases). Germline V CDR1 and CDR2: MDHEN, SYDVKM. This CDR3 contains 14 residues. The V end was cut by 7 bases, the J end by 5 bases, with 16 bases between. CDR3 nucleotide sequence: TGTGCCAGCAATATTAGAGGGCCTAGAGATACGCAGTATTTT. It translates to CASNIRGPRDTQYF.

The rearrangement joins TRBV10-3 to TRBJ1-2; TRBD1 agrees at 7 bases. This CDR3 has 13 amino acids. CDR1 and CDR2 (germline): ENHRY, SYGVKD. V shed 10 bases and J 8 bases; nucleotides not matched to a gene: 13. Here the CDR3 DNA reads TGTGCCACCCTGCCTGGGACAGCTAGCGGCTACACCTTC. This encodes CATLPGTASGYTF.

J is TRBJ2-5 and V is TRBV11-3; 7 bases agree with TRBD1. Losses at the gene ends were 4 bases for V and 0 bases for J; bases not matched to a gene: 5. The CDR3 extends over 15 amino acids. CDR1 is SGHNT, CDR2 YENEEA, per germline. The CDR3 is CASSSRDSNQETQYF. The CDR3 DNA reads TGTGCCAGCAGCTCCCGGGACAGCAACCAAGAGACCCAGTACTTC.

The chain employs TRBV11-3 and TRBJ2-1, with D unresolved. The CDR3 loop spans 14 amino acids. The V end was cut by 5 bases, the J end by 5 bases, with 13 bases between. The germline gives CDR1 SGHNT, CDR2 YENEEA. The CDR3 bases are TGTGCCAGCAGCCCGACACGGATCAACAATGAGCAGTTCTTC. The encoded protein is CASSPTRINNEQFF.

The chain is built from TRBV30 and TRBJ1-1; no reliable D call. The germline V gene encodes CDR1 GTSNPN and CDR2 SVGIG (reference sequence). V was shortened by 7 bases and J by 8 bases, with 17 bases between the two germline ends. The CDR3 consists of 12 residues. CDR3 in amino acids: CASTQWAEEAFF. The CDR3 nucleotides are TGTGCCTCCACCCAATGGGCCGAAGAAGCTTTCTTT.

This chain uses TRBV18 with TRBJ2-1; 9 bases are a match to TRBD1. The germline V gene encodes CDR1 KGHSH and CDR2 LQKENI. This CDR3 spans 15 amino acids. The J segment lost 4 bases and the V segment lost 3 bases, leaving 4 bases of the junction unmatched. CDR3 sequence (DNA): TGTGCCAGCTCACCGGCGGGACAGGGATACAATGAGCAGTTCTTC. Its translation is CASSPAGQGYNEQFF.

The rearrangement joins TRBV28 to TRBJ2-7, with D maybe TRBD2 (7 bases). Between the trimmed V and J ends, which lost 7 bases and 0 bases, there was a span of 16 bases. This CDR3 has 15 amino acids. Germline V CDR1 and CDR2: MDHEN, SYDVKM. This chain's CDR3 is CASTLGGAGSYEQYF. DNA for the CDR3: TGTGCCAGCACCTTAGGGGGGGCGGGCTCCTACGAGCAGTACTTC.

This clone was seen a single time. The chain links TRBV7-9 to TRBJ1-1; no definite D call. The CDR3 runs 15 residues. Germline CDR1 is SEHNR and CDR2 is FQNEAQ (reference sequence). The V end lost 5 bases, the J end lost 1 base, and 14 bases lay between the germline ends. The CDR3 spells CASSLLSSGNTEAFF. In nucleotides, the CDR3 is TGTGCCAGCAGCCTACTATCCTCGGGGAACACTGAAGCTTTCTTT. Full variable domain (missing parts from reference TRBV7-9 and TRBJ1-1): DTGVSQNPRHKITKRGQNVTFRCDPISEHNRLYWYRQTLGQGPEFLTYFQNEAQLEKSRLLSDRFSAERPKGSFSTLEIQRTEQGDSAMYLCASSLLSSGNTEAFFGQGTRLTVV.

The CDR3 loop is CASSLGQGAGEAFF. In DNA, the CDR3 is TGTGCCAGCAGCCTGGGACAGGGGGCTGGTGAAGCTTTCTTT. The chain is built from TRBV7-3 and TRBJ1-1; 12 bases agree with TRBD1. CDR1 is SGHTA, CDR2 FQGTGA, per germline. The CDR3 is 14 amino acids. After removal of 5 bases from V and 7 bases from J, the junction contained 5 bases not matched to a gene. The full variable domain, in which reference TRBV7-3 and TRBJ1-1 provide the parts outside the CDR3, is GAGVSQTPSNKVTEKGKYVELRCDPISGHTALYWYRQSLGQGPEFLIYFQGTGAADDSGLPNDRFFAVRPEGSVSTLKIQRTERGDSAVYLCASSLGQGAGEAFFGQGTRLTVV.

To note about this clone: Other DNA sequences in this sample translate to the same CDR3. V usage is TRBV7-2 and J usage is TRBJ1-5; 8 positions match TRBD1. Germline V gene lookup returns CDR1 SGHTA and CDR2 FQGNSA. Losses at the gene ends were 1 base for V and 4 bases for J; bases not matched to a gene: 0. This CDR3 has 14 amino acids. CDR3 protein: CASSLGQGNQPQHF. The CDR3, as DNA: TGTGCCAGCAGCTTAGGACAGGGGAATCAGCCCCAGCATTTT.

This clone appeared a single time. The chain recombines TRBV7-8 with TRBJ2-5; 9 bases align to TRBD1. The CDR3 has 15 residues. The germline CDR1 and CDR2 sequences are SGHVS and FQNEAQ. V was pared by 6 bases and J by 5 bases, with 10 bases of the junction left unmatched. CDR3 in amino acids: CASRTQGAKQETQYF. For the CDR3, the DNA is TGTGCCAGCAGAACACAGGGGGCAAAGCAGGAGACCCAGTACTTC. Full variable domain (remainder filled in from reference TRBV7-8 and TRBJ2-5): GAGVSQSPRYKVAKRGQDVALRCDPISGHVSLFWYQQALGQGPEFLTYFQNEAQLDKSGLPSDRFFAERPEGSVSTLKIQRTQQEDSAVYLCASRTQGAKQETQYFGPGTRLLVL.

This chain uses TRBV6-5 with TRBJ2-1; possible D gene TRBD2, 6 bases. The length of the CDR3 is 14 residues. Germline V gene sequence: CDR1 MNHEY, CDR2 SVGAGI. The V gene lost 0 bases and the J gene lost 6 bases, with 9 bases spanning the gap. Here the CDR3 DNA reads TGTGCCAGCAGTTACTCTAACGGGGGCAATGAGCAGTTCTTC. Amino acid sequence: CASSYSNGGNEQFF.

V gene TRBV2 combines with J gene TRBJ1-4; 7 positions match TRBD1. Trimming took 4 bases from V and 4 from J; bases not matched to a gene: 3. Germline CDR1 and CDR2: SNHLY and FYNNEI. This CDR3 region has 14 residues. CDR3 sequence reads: CASSVQGGNEKLFF. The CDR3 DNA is TGTGCCAGCAGTGTCCAGGGGGGTAATGAAAAACTGTTTTTT.

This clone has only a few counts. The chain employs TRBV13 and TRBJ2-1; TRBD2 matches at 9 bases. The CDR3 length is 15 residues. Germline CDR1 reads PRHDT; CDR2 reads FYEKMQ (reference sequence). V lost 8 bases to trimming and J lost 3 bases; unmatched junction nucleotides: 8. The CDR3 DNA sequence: TGTGCCAGCTGCCGAGCGGGAGGCAACTACAATGAGCAGTTCTTC. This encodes CASCRAGGNYNEQFF.

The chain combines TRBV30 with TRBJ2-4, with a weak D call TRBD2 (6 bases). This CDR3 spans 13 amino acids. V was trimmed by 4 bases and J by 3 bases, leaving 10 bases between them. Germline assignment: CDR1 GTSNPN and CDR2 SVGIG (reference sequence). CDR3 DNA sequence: TGTGCCTGGACCAACGGGGGCAAAAACATTCAGTACTTC. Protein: CAWTNGGKNIQYF.

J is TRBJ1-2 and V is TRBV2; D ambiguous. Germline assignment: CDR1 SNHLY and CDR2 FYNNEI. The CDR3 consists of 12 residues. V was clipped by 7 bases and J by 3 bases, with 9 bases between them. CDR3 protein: CASKSGDYGYTF. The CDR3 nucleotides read TGTGCCAGCAAAAGCGGGGACTATGGCTACACCTTC.

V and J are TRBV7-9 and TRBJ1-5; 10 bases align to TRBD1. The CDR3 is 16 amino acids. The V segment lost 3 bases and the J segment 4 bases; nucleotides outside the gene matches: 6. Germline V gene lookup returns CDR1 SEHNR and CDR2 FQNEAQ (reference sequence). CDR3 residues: CASSLGQGLGNQPQHF. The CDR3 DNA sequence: TGTGCCAGCAGCTTGGGACAGGGGTTAGGGAATCAGCCCCAGCATTTT.

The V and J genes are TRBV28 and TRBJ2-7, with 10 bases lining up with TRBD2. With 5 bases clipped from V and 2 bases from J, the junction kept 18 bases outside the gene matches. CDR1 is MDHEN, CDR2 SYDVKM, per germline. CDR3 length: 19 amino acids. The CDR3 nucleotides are TGTGCCAGCAGTCCCCCCGACGGAGGGTTAGCGGGAGGAACCTACGAGCAGTACTTC. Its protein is CASSPPDGGLAGGTYEQYF.

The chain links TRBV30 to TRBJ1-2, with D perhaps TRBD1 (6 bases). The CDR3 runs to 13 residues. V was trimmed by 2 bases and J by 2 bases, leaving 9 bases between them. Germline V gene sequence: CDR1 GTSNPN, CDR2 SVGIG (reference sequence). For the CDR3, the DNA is TGTGCCTGGAGTCGGACAGTCAACTATGGCTACACCTTC. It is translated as CAWSRTVNYGYTF.

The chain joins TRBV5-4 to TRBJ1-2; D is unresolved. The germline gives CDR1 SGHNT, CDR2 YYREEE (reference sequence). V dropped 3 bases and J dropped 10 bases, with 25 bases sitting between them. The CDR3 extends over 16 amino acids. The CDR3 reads CASSSAGRLTPEDYTF. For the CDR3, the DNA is TGTGCCAGCAGCTCCGCCGGTAGACTGACCCCGGAGGACTACACCTTC.

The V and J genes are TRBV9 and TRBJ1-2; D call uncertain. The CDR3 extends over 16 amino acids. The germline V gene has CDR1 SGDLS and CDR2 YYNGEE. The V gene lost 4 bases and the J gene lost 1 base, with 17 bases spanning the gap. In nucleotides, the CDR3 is TGTGCCAGCAGCTCTCGGCCAGTACAGAGTAACTATGGCTACACCTTC. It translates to CASSSRPVQSNYGYTF.

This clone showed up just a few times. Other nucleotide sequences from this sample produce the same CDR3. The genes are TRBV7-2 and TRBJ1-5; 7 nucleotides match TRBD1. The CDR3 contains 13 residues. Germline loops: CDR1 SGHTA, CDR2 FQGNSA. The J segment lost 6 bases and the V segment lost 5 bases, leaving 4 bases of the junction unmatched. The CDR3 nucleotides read TGTGCCAGCAGCCTCCAGGGGGGTCAGCCCCAGCATTTT. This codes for CASSLQGGQPQHF.

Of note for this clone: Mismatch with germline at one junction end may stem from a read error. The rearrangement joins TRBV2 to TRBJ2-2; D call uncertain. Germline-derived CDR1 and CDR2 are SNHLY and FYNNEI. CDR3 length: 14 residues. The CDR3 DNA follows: TGCGCTTACTTGGCGGATCGATACACCGGGGAGCTGTTTTTT. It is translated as CAYLADRYTGELFF. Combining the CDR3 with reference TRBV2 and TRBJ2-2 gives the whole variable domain EPEVTQTPSHQVTQMGQEVILRCVPISNHLYFYWYRQILGQKVEFLVSFYNNEISEKSEIFDDQFSVERPDGSNFTLKIRSTKLEDSAMYFCAYLADRYTGELFFGEGSRLTVL.

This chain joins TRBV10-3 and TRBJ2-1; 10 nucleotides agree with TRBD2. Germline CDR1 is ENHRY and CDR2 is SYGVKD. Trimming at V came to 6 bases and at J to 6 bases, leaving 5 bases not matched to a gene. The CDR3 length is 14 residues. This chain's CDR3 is CAIRGTSEGNEQFF. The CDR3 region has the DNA TGTGCCATCAGGGGGACTAGCGAGGGCAATGAGCAGTTCTTC.

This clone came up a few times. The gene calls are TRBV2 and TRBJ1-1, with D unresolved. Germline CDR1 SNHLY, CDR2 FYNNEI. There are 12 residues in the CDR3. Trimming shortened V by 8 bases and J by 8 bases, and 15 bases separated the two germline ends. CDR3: CASGRHGPEAFF. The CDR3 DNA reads TGTGCCAGCGGGCGACATGGGCCAGAAGCTTTCTTT.

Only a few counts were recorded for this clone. The CDR3 DNA reads TGTGCCAGTAGTATTACCAGGGGGAGCTACGAGCAGTACTTC. Protein: CASSITRGSYEQYF. V gene TRBV19 combines with J gene TRBJ2-7; 7 positions agree with TRBD1. The CDR3 extends over 14 amino acids. The germline V gene has CDR1 LNHDA and CDR2 SQIVND (reference sequence). With V trimmed by 3 bases and J by 3 bases, 5 bases remained unmatched.

CDR3 nucleotide sequence: TGTGCCAGCAGTGAAGGAGGACTAGCGGGAGTTAGAGATACGCAGTATTTT. Protein product: CASSEGGLAGVRDTQYF. The chain joins TRBV2 to TRBJ2-3, with 13 bases aligning to TRBD2. Germline CDR1 is SNHLY and CDR2 is FYNNEI. Trimming at V came to 1 base and at J to 5 bases, leaving 6 bases not matched to a gene. The CDR3 is 17 amino acids. The entire variable domain, with the rest obtained from reference TRBV2 and TRBJ2-3, is as follows: EPEVTQTPSHQVTQMGQEVILRCVPISNHLYFYWYRQILGQKVEFLVSFYNNEISEKSEIFDDQFSVERPDGSNFTLKIRSTKLEDSAMYFCASSEGGLAGVRDTQYFGPGTRLTVL.

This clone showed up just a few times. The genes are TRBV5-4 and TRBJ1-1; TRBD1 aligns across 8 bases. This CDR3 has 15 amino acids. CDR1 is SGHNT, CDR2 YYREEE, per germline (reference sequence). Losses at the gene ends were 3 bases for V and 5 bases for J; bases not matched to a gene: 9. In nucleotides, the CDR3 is TGTGCCAGCAGCTGGGACAGGTCCCTGGGGACTGAAGCTTTCTTT. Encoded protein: CASSWDRSLGTEAFF.

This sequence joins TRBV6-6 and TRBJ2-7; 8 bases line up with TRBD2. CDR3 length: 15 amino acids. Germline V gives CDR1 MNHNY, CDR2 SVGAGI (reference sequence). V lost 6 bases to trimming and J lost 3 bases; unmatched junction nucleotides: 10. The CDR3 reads CASRDLAGNGYEQYF. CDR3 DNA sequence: TGTGCCAGCAGAGACTTAGCGGGAAACGGCTACGAGCAGTACTTC.

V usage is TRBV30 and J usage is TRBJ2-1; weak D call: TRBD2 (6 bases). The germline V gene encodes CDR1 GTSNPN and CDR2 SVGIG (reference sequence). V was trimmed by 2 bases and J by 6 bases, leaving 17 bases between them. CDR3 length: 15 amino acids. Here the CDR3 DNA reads TGTGCCTGGAGTCGGGGGACTGCTAGGGGCAATGAGCAGTTCTTC. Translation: CAWSRGTARGNEQFF.

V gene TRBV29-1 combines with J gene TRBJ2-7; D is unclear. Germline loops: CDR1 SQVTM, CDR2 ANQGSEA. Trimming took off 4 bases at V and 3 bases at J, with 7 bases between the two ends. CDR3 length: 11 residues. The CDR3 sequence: CSVASVYEQYF. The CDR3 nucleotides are TGCAGCGTTGCGTCGGTCTACGAGCAGTACTTC.

DNA for the CDR3: TGTGCCAGCGGAGCTAGCGTGTCCTACGAGCAGTACTTC. This gives the protein CASGASVSYEQYF. This chain connects TRBV2 to TRBJ2-7, with D possibly matching TRBD2 (6 bases). Trimming cost V 8 bases and J 1 base, with 12 bases left between them. Germline V lookup: CDR1 SNHLY, CDR2 FYNNEI. This CDR3 contains 13 residues.